A single sample gave rise to the 10 T cell receptor beta chains below, sequenced in a study of blood T cell repertoires in COVID-19. Using immunoSEQ multiplex PCR, the repertoire was profiled, and TCRdb retains in-frame clones only, with some absent. The repertoire holds some 69,000 clones, with under 85% as singletons. The specimen sequenced was peripheral blood. These receptors came from a man aged 60-69 years with acute or convalescent COVID-19.

The gene calls are TRBV6-1 and TRBJ1-1; D might be TRBD1 (5 bases). This CDR3 is 15 amino acids long. Germline assignment: CDR1 MNHNS and CDR2 SASEGT. V shed 1 base and J shed 4 bases, with 13 bases lying between them. DNA for the CDR3: TGTGCCAGCAGTGAAGTGGGGGGTGGGGCCACTGAAGCTTTCTTT. It encodes CASSEVGGGATEAFF.

This chain joins TRBV5-5 and TRBJ1-5; maybe TRBD1 (5 bases). V lost 0 bases, J lost 2 bases, and 9 bases lay in between. This CDR3 contains 15 residues. Germline-derived CDR1 and CDR2 are SGHKS and YYEKEE (reference sequence). The CDR3: CASSLGTTGNQPQHF. The CDR3 nucleotides are TGTGCCAGCAGCTTGGGGACAACTGGCAATCAGCCCCAGCATTTT.

J is TRBJ2-3 and V is TRBV3-1 (or the pseudogene TRBV3-2); D call uncertain. The CDR3 length is 12 residues. CDR1 is LGHDT, CDR2 YNNKEL, per germline (reference sequence). Trimming cost V 6 bases and J 5 bases, with 9 bases left between them. The CDR3 bases are TGTGCCAGCAGTCAAAATAGAGATACGCAGTATTTT. Translated, it gives CASSQNRDTQYF.

CDR3 amino acids: CASSLVSGTYEQYF. CDR3 in DNA: TGTGCCAGCAGCTTGGTTTCGGGGACCTACGAGCAGTACTTC. The gene calls are TRBV5-6 and TRBJ2-7; D possibly corresponds to TRBD2 (5 bases). The length of the CDR3 is 14 residues. V was trimmed by 0 bases and J by 2 bases, leaving 9 bases between them. Germline lookup yields CDR1 SGHDT and CDR2 YYEEEE. The entire variable domain, with the rest obtained from reference TRBV5-6 and TRBJ2-7, is as follows: DAGVTQSPTHLIKTRGQQVTLRCSPKSGHDTVSWYQQALGQGPQFIFQYYEEEERQRGNFPDRFSGHQFPNYSSELNVNALLLGDSALYLCASSLVSGTYEQYFGPGTRLTVT.

CDR3 coding DNA: TGCGCCAGCAGCCAAGGAAATCGGGGGGATACGCAGTATTTT. Translation gives CASSQGNRGDTQYF. The chain uses TRBV4-3 and TRBJ2-3, with a tentative D call TRBD2 (6 bases). The germline gives CDR1 LGHNA, CDR2 YSLEER. The CDR3 covers 14 residues. V was shortened by 1 base and J by 6 bases, with 11 bases between the two germline ends.

The genes are TRBV7-9 and TRBJ2-4, with a tentative D call TRBD2 (5 bases). CDR1 SEHNR and CDR2 FQNEAQ come from the germline V gene (reference sequence). This CDR3 spans 16 amino acids. V was clipped by 0 bases and J by 1 base, with 10 bases between them. This CDR3 is CASSLARLSAKNIQYF. CDR3 nucleotide sequence: TGTGCCAGCAGCTTAGCCCGACTATCTGCCAAAAACATTCAGTACTTC.

The chain combines TRBV6-6 with TRBJ2-7; 12 bases are shared with TRBD1. The CDR3 loop spans 15 amino acids. Germline values: CDR1 MNHNY, CDR2 SVGAGI (reference sequence). The junction had 7 bases not matched to a gene; V was cut back by 6 bases and J by 4 bases. In nucleotides, the CDR3 is TGTGCCAGCAGCCCGGGACAGGGGGCGAAGTACGAGCAGTACTTC. This codes for CASSPGQGAKYEQYF.

This clone has a handful of counts. This chain links TRBV6-5 with TRBJ2-7; TRBD1 is a possible D gene (6 bases). The CDR3 covers 13 residues. V gave up 4 bases and J gave up 11 bases, with 18 bases separating them. Germline V gives CDR1 MNHEY, CDR2 SVGAGI. The CDR3 sequence is CASSSQEQGTEYF. The CDR3 DNA sequence: TGTGCCAGCAGTTCACAAGAACAGGGCACGGAGTACTTC.

J is TRBJ1-2 and V is TRBV4-2; TRBD1 is a possible D gene (6 bases). CDR3 size: 16 residues. Trimming stripped 1 base from V and 4 bases from J, with 16 bases between. The germline gives CDR1 LGHNA, CDR2 YNFKEQ. Here the CDR3 reads CASSQGIGGTVYGYTF. Here the CDR3 DNA reads TGTGCCAGCAGCCAAGGCATAGGGGGTACTGTCTATGGCTACACCTTC.

V gene TRBV10-3 combines with J gene TRBJ2-5; TRBD1 is a possible D gene (5 bases). Germline V gives CDR1 ENHRY, CDR2 SYGVKD. This CDR3 contains 15 residues. The V end lost 3 bases, the J end lost 2 bases, and 13 bases lay between the germline ends. The CDR3 reads CAISDPRADQETQYF. The CDR3 nucleotides read TGTGCCATCAGTGACCCCAGGGCCGATCAAGAGACCCAGTACTTC.